Below are 28 T cell receptor beta chains sequenced from a single sample in a study of immune heterogeneity within non-small cell lung tumors. TCRs were amplified from roughly 650 ng gDNA of bulk tumor per sample. Surgery yielded several widely spaced biopsies per primary tumor. The study enrolled patients with untreated, newly diagnosed non-small cell lung cancer who underwent curative surgery. Multiplex PCR (32 V and 13 J primers) was used to amplify the TCR beta CDR3. TCRdb processed the multiplex PCR reads anew with MiXCR; each CDR3 protein has one entry. The sample has approximately 14,000 distinct CDR3 sequences, less than 35% seen once. The sequencing input was lung tumor tissue. All receptors derive from a man aged 35 to 55 with non-small cell lung cancer.

This clonotype appeared a few times. CDR3 amino acids: CSAELGSQYF. The DNA for the CDR3 is TGCAGTGCCGAGCTCGGTTCCCAGTACTTC. The chain joins TRBV20-1 to TRBJ2-5; no reliable D call. This CDR3 has 10 residues. Looked up from germline, CDR1 is DFQATT and CDR2 is SNEGSKA (reference sequence). Trimming pared 6 bases from V and 9 bases from J, leaving 11 bases between.

This clonotype has just a few counts. The chain uses TRBV18 and TRBJ1-1; D is ambiguous. Germline CDR1 and CDR2: KGHSH and LQKENI. The V end lost 3 bases, the J end lost 4 bases, and 6 bases lay between the germline ends. This CDR3 is 12 amino acids long. The CDR3 region has the DNA TGTGCCAGCTCACCCTCAGTCACTGAAGCTTTCTTT. Translation: CASSPSVTEAFF. Full variable domain (outside the CDR3, taken from reference TRBV18 and TRBJ1-1): NAGVMQNPRHLVRRRGQEARLRCSPMKGHSHVYWYRQLPEEGLKFMVYLQKENIIDESGMPKERFSAEFPKEGPSILRIQQVVRGDSAAYFCASSPSVTEAFFGQGTRLTVV.

Turning to this clonotype: A much larger clone lies a single base off, so this may be a read error. This chain connects TRBV5-1 to TRBJ2-7; 9 bases match TRBD2. CDR1 is SGHRS and CDR2 is YFSETQ in the germline V gene. The CDR3 is 15 amino acids. CDR3 sequence: CASSLGGLAIYGQYF. The CDR3 nucleotides are TGCGCCAGCAGCTTGGGGGGACTAGCTATATACGGGCAGTACTTC.

The chain couples TRBV11-2 to TRBJ1-4; no firm D call. Trimming removed 5 bases at V and 11 bases at J, with 12 bases between. The CDR3 is 12 amino acids. Germline assignment: CDR1 SGHAT and CDR2 FQNNGV. The CDR3 reads CASSPLIGKLFF. The CDR3 DNA reads TGTGCCAGCAGCCCCCTGATCGGGAAACTGTTTTTT.

This clonotype was seen at least ten times. This sequence joins TRBV7-2 and TRBJ2-1; a possible D gene is TRBD1 (8 bases). CDR1 and CDR2 from the germline V gene are SGHTA and FQGNSA. With 5 bases removed from V and 4 bases from J, the gap between germline ends came to 15 bases. This CDR3 region has 15 residues. The CDR3 DNA follows: TGTGCCAGCAGCCGCGACAGGGGAGGGTACAATGAGCAGTTCTTC. It encodes CASSRDRGGYNEQFF.

This clonotype was detected ten times or more. The genes are TRBV7-3 and TRBJ2-1; 7 positions match TRBD1. Trimming removed 6 bases from V and 12 bases from J; junction bases left unmatched: 5. The CDR3 length is 11 residues. Germline CDR1 and CDR2: SGHTA and FQGTGA. The CDR3 coding sequence is TGTGCCAGCAGTTCCGGACAGGTGCAGTTCTTC. Encoded protein: CASSSGQVQFF.

This clonotype was picked up a small number of times. The chain recombines TRBV7-9 with TRBJ2-2; D unresolved. From germline, CDR1 is SEHNR and CDR2 FQNEAQ (reference sequence). Trimming removed 10 bases at V and 2 bases at J, with 26 bases between. CDR3 length: 18 residues. CDR3 protein: CANAWARIGPTNTGELFF. DNA for the CDR3: TGTGCCAATGCGTGGGCTAGAATAGGCCCAACAAACACCGGGGAGCTGTTTTTT.

This clonotype was counted between two and nine times. The V call is TRBV11-2, the J call TRBJ2-1, with 10 bases matching TRBD2. Germline V gene sequence: CDR1 SGHAT, CDR2 FQNNGV. This CDR3 is 15 amino acids long. V was pared by 4 bases and J by 4 bases, with 4 bases of the junction left unmatched. The chain's CDR3 is CASSSRTSGYNEQFF. Written as DNA, the CDR3 is TGTGCCAGCAGCTCCCGGACTAGCGGTTACAATGAGCAGTTCTTC.

This clonotype was found many times. The chain combines TRBV9 with TRBJ1-2, with D unresolved. Germline CDR1 reads SGDLS; CDR2 reads YYNGEE. Trimming left V 3 bases short and J 2 bases short, with 14 bases between. This CDR3 region has 15 residues. The CDR3 sequence: CASSGPQSPNYGYTF. CDR3 DNA sequence: TGTGCCAGCAGCGGACCCCAGAGTCCAAACTATGGCTACACCTTC.

As for this clonotype: Just one base apart from a much larger clone, this may be a read error. The chain carries TRBV12-3 or TRBV12-4 and TRBJ2-1; a weak D match, TRBD2 (5 bases). The CDR3 is made up of 13 amino acids. The V and J ends lost 6 bases and 7 bases respectively, with 13 bases between them. Here the CDR3 DNA reads TGTGCCAGCAGACTGAGGAGCGGTAATGAGCAGTTCTTC. Protein sequence: CASRLRSGNEQFF.

As regards this clonotype: This may be a read error, as it is one base from a much larger clone. CDR3 coding DNA: TGTGCCAGCAGTTTAGTGGGGGCTGGCTATGGCTACACCTTC. Its translation is CASSLVGAGYGYTF. V gene TRBV28 combines with J gene TRBJ1-2; weak D call: TRBD1 (6 bases). V was trimmed by 2 bases and J by 4 bases, leaving 11 bases between them. This CDR3 contains 14 residues. Germline values: CDR1 MDHEN, CDR2 SYDVKM.

In its sample, this clonotype was seen a few times. The rearrangement links TRBV7-6 to TRBJ1-6, with D possibly being TRBD1 (5 bases). This CDR3 has 14 amino acids. CDR1 is SGHVS, CDR2 FNYEAQ, per germline. With 6 bases removed from V and 5 bases from J, the gap between germline ends came to 11 bases. The DNA of the CDR3 is TGTGCCAGCAGTGGGGGGGGGAATAATTCACCCCTCCACTTT. The encoded protein is CASSGGGNNSPLHF.

This clonotype was found a few times. V and J are TRBV30 and TRBJ2-1; TRBD2 matches 7 bases. The CDR3 loop spans 14 amino acids. V was clipped by 3 bases and J by 10 bases; unmatched bases: 12. Germline V gene lookup returns CDR1 GTSNPN and CDR2 SVGIG (reference sequence). As DNA, the CDR3 is TGTGCCTGGAGAAAGCGGGGAATCCCCGAAGAGCAGTTCTTC. Its translation is CAWRKRGIPEEQFF.

With respect to this clonotype: It may be a read error: a sequence one base away is much more abundant. V usage is TRBV19 and J usage is TRBJ1-5; D gene unclear. Looked up from germline, CDR1 is LNHDA and CDR2 is SQIVND (reference sequence). This CDR3 contains 16 residues. Written as DNA, the CDR3 is TGTGCCATTAGTCCCAGGCCGGGCAATAGCAATCAGCCCCAGCATTTT. Its translation is CAISPRPGNSNQPQHF.

This chain joins TRBV7-3 and TRBJ2-3, with 7 bases lining up with TRBD2. This CDR3 region has 15 residues. Germline V lookup: CDR1 SGHTA, CDR2 FQGTGA. The trim removed 5 bases at V and 5 bases at J, leaving 10 bases unmatched. The CDR3 DNA sequence: TGTGCCAGCAGCCCAGAGGGACTAACGAGAGATACGCAGTATTTT. Translation gives CASSPEGLTRDTQYF.

This clonotype is medium-sized in the sample. The rearrangement joins TRBV6-1 to TRBJ1-2; D ambiguous. The V gene lost 1 base and the J gene lost 4 bases, with 4 bases spanning the gap. The germline V gene has CDR1 MNHNS and CDR2 SASEGT. The CDR3 sequence is 12 residues long. CDR3 sequence (DNA): TGTGCCAGCAGTGAAGTACCCTATGGCTACACCTTC. Amino acids: CASSEVPYGYTF.

The CDR3 protein is CASSSSSGSTQYF. In DNA form, the CDR3 reads TGTGCCAGCAGCTCCTCTAGCGGGAGTACGCAGTATTTT. The chain couples TRBV11-2 to TRBJ2-3, with 10 bases aligning to TRBD2. V trimming: 4 bases; J trimming: 8 bases; junction bases outside the gene matches: 3. The CDR3 runs 13 residues. The germline V gene encodes CDR1 SGHAT and CDR2 FQNNGV.

With regard to this clonotype: A much bigger clone sits one base away, suggesting this may be a read error. The chain is built from TRBV6-5 and TRBJ2-1; 14 nucleotides align to TRBD2. The CDR3 contains 19 residues. Germline V gene data show CDR1 as MNHEY and CDR2 as SVGAGI. The CDR3 sequence is CSSSYSRAGTSGSRDEQFF. Here the CDR3 DNA reads TGTTCCAGCAGTTACTCACGGGCGGGGACTAGCGGGAGTAGGGATGAGCAGTTCTTC.

This clonotype was seen at least ten times. The rearrangement links TRBV2 to TRBJ2-7; perhaps TRBD2 as D (6 bases). Trimming removed 4 bases at V and 8 bases at J, with 12 bases between. The germline gives CDR1 SNHLY, CDR2 FYNNEI. The CDR3 loop spans 12 amino acids. As DNA, the CDR3 is TGTGCCAGCAGTGGGGAGGCCTTCCAGCAGTACTTC. It translates to CASSGEAFQQYF.

This sequence joins TRBV20-1 and TRBJ2-1; D gene uncertain. V was pared by 5 bases and J by 1 base, with 3 bases between. The germline gives CDR1 DFQATT, CDR2 SNEGSKA (reference sequence). There are 11 residues in the CDR3. The CDR3 DNA follows: TGCAGTGCTCGATCCTACAATGAGCAGTTCTTC. Amino acid sequence: CSARSYNEQFF.

This clonotype was counted only a few times. V gene TRBV19 combines with J gene TRBJ2-3; D is uncertain. The length of the CDR3 is 13 residues. The V end was cut by 6 bases, the J end by 6 bases, with 13 bases between. CDR1 and CDR2 (germline): LNHDA, SQIVND (reference sequence). The CDR3 sequence: CASSPGRADTQYF. The CDR3 DNA follows: TGTGCCAGTAGCCCCGGCCGGGCCGATACGCAGTATTTT. Full variable domain (outside the CDR3, taken from reference TRBV19 and TRBJ2-3): DGGITQSPKYLFRKEGQNVTLSCEQNLNHDAMYWYRQDPGQGLRLIYYSQIVNDFQKGDIAEGYSVSREKKESFPLTVTSAQKNPTAFYLCASSPGRADTQYFGPGTRLTVL.

This clonotype turned up a few times. V usage is TRBV4-3 and J usage is TRBJ2-1; TRBD1 matches 10 bases. This CDR3 is 16 amino acids long. Germline values: CDR1 LGHNA, CDR2 YSLEER. Losses at the gene ends were 4 bases for V and 10 bases for J; bases not matched to a gene: 13. CDR3 region: CASSPKGQGGFNEQFF. The DNA of the CDR3 is TGCGCCAGCAGCCCTAAAGGACAGGGGGGTTTCAACGAGCAGTTCTTC.

In regard to this clonotype: A read error may account for a junction end that differs from germline. The gene calls are TRBV11-2 and TRBJ1-5; no clear D gene. Germline CDR1 is SGHAT and CDR2 is FQNNGV. This CDR3 contains 13 residues. CDR3 region: CANSLSFNQPQHF. DNA for the CDR3: TGTGCCAACAGCTTATCCTTCAATCAGCCCCAGCATTTT. Full variable domain (rest looked up from reference TRBV11-2 and TRBJ1-5): EAGVAQSPRYKIIEKRQSVAFWCNPISGHATLYWYQQILGQGPKLLIQFQNNGVVDDSQLPKDRFSAERLKGVDSTLKIQPAKLEDSAVYLCANSLSFNQPQHFGDGTRLSIL.

In this sample, this clonotype turned up many times. The gene calls are TRBV7-2 and TRBJ2-7, with D hard to call. V lost 1 base, J lost 0 bases, and 7 bases lay in between. The CDR3 is 14 amino acids. CDR1 SGHTA and CDR2 FQGNSA come from the germline V gene. The chain's CDR3 is CASSLGSLSYEQYF. The CDR3 DNA reads as TGTGCCAGCAGCTTAGGTTCCCTCTCCTACGAGCAGTACTTC.

The chain employs TRBV4-3 and TRBJ1-2; D gene ambiguous. Trimming cost V 0 bases and J 7 bases, with 15 bases left between them. Germline V lookup: CDR1 LGHNA, CDR2 YSLEER. The CDR3 is made up of 15 amino acids. CDR3 in DNA: TGCGCCAGCAGCCAAGATCTCCGAGGCCCGCGTGGCTACACCTTC. Amino acids: CASSQDLRGPRGYTF.

Many counts were recorded for this clonotype. The chain employs TRBV6-1 and TRBJ1-3; the D is unclear. Germline V CDR1 and CDR2: MNHNS, SASEGT. Trimming removed 9 bases from V and 4 bases from J, with 16 bases in between. There are 14 residues in the CDR3. The DNA for the CDR3 is TGTGCCAGTCGGCTTGGTCCCGTCGGAAACACCATATATTTT. Its translation is CASRLGPVGNTIYF.

By proportion, this clonotype is medium-sized (0.01 to 0.1%). The chain links TRBV6-1 to TRBJ1-2, with D possibly being TRBD1 (5 bases). Germline V gene lookup returns CDR1 MNHNS and CDR2 SASEGT. The CDR3 has 13 amino acids. V was shortened by 5 bases and J by 8 bases, with 15 bases between the two germline ends. CDR3 sequence reads: CASSLGEVGGYTF. The CDR3 DNA reads TGTGCCAGCAGTTTGGGGGAGGTCGGGGGCTACACCTTC.

This clonotype was counted only a few times. The genes are TRBV18 and TRBJ2-3, with D unresolved. The germline CDR1 and CDR2 sequences are KGHSH and LQKENI. There are 12 residues in the CDR3. V was pared by 6 bases and J by 4 bases, with 8 bases between. The CDR3 region is CASSPFADTQYF. As DNA, the CDR3 is TGTGCCAGCTCCCCATTCGCAGATACGCAGTATTTT.